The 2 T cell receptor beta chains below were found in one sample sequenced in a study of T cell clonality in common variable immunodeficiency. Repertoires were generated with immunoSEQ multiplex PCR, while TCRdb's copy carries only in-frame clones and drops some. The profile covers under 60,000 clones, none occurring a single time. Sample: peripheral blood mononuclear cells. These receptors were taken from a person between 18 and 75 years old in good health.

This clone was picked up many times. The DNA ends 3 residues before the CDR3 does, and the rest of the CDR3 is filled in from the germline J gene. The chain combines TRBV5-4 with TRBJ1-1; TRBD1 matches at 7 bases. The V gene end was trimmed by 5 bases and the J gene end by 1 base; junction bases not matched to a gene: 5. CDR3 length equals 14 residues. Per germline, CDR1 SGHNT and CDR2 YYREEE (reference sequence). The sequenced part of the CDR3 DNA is TGTGCCAGCAGAGCGACAGGGAAGAACACTGAA. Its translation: CASRATGKNTE. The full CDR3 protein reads CASRATGKNTEAFF.

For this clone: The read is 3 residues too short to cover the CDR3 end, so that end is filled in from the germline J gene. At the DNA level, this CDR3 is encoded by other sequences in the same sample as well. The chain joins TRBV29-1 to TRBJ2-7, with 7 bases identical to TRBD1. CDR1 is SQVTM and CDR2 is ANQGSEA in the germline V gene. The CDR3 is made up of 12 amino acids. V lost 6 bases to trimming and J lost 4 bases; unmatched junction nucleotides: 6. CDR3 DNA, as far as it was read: TGCAGCGTGATGGGACAGCCGTACGAG. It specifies CSVMGQPYE. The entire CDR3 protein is CSVMGQPYEQYF.